There are a few counts of the clone carrying this TCR beta chain. The target antigen is unknown. The data are from a study of metastatic and nonmetastatic thyroid tumors. Study-wide background: Comparison of repertoires was carried out across blood and tumor or nodule tissue from malignant and benign thyroid patients. The study's findings and limits: When malignant thyroid tumors were compared with benign nodules, TCR beta diversity was reportedly significantly higher in the malignant tumors. This held in both blood and tumor samples.

As processed by the authors: A papillary thyroid cancer distant-metastasis classifier was built from CDR3 differences across clinicopathological groups. From the PCR reads, TCRdb re-called clones with MiXCR. TCRdb's processing, not the study's, gives the V and J calls here. The table includes about 92,000 clones, approximately 15% detected once. No patient had received any treatment before thyroid surgery. The specimen sequenced was blood. This TCR was sampled from a female donor with papillary thyroid cancer or a benign thyroid nodule (not recorded which). Some clones in this sample may be carry-over from other donors' samples.

The CDR3 DNA reads TGCGCCAGCAGTGAGGGACGGGGGGAAAAAGATACGCAGTATTTT. Translating gives CASSEGRGEKDTQYF. The rearrangement uses TRBV10-1 and TRBJ2-3; 7 nucleotides align to TRBD2. CDR1 and CDR2 (germline): WNHNN, SYGVQD (reference sequence). The V and J ends lost 2 bases and 5 bases, in that order; junction bases with no gene match: 7. The CDR3 is 15 residues long.